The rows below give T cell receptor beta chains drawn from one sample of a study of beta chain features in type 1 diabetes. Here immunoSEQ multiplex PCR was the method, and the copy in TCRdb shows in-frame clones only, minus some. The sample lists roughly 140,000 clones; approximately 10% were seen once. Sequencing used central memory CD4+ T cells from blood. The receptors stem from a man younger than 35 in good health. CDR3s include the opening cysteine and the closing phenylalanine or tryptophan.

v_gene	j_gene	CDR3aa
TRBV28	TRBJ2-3	CASGGGWQDTQYF
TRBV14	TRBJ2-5	CASGGGGSETQYF
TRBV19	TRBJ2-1	CASSGGQGYNEQFF
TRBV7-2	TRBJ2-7	CASSQDFYEQYF
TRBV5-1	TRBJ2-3	CASSLDGTTDTQYF
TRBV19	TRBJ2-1	CASSPSASRDEQFF
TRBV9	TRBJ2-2	CASSTPLGDRWKTGELFF
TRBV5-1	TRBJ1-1	CASSPSDRKRAEAFF
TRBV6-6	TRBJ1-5	CASRGGQPQHF
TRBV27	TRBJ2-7	CASSLFYSVPEQYF
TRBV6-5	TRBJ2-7	CASSYGVAYEQYF
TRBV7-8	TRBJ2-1	CASSLARRGARNEQFF
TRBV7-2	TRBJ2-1	CGVSHNEQFF
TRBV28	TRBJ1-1	CASSYSRGLRTEAFF